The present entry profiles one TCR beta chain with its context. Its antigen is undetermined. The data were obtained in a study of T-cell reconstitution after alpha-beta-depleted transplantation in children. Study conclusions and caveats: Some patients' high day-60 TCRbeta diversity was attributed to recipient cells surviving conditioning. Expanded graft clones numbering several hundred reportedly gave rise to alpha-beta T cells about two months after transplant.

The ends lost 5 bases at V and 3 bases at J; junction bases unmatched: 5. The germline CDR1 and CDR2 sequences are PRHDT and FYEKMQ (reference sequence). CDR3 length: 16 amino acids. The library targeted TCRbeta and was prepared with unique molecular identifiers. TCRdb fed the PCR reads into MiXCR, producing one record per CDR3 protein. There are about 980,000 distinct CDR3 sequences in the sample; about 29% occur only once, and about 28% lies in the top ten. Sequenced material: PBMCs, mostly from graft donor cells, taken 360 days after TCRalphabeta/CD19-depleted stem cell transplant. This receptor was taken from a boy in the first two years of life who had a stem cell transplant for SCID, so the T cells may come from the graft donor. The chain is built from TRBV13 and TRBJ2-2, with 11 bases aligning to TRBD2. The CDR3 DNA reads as TGTGCCAGCAGCACCCTTAGCGGGGGGGACACCGGGGAGCTGTTTTTT. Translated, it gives CASSTLSGGDTGELFF. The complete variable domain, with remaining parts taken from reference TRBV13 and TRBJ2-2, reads AAGVIQSPRHLIKEKRETATLKCYPIPRHDTVYWYQQGPGQDPQFLISFYEKMQSDKGSIPDRFSAQQFSDYHSELNMSSLELGDSALYFCASSTLSGGDTGELFFGEGSRLTVL.